Below, one T cell receptor beta chain is given with its context. This sample is drawn from a study of OX40 agonist ivuxolimab in advanced cancers. The timepoints at which blood was sampled were baseline, cycle 4 day 1, and cycle 7 day 1. This table comes from immunoSEQ multiplex PCR, and its TCRdb copy is limited to in-frame clones, with some not included. This table has about 96,000 clones, approximately 80% appearing once. Trimming left V 0 bases short and J 2 bases short, with 5 bases between. CDR1 is SGDLS and CDR2 is YYNGEE in the germline V gene. The CDR3 loop spans 13 amino acids. The sequence came from an adult with an advanced solid tumor such as melanoma, head and neck, liver or kidney cancer. This chain joins TRBV9 and TRBJ2-5; D unclear. Sequences were derived from CD4+ or CD8+ T cells sorted from blood, sampled in a trial of the OX40 agonist ivuxolimab. The CDR3 spells CASSVGPQETQYF. The DNA of the CDR3 is TGTGCCAGCAGCGTAGGACCTCAAGAGACCCAGTACTTC.